This TCR beta chain was identified during a study of blood T cell repertoires in COVID-19. V shed 0 bases, J shed 6 bases, and the junction held 1 base outside the gene matches. The CDR3 runs to 14 residues. CDR1 and CDR2 from the germline V gene are SGHTA and FQGNSA. Measured with immunoSEQ multiplex PCR; TCRdb has only the in-frame clones, and not every one. The sample yields 130,000 to 150,000 clones, 78% seen once. The receptor was derived from a woman aged 60-75 years with acute or convalescent COVID-19. The specimen sequenced was peripheral blood. The rearrangement uses TRBV7-2 and TRBJ2-2; TRBD2 matches 7 bases. CDR3 loop: CASSLAAGAGELFF. The CDR3 coding sequence is TGTGCCAGCAGCTTAGCGGCGGGAGCCGGGGAGCTGTTTTTT.